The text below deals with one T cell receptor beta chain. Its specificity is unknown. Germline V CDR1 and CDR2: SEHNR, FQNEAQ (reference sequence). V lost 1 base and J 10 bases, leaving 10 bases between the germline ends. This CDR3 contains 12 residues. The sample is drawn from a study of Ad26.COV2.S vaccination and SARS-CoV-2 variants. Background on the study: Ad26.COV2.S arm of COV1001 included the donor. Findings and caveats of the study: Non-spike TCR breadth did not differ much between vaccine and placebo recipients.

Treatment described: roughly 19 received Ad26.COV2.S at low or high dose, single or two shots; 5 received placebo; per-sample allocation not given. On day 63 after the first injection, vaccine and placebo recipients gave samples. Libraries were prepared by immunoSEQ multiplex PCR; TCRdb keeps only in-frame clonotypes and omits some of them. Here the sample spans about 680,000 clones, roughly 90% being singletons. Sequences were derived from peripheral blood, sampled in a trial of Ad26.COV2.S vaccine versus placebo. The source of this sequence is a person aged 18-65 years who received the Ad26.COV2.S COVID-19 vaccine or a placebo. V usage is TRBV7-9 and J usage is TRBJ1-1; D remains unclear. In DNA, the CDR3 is TGTGCCAGCAGCTTAGACAGCGCATTAGCTTTCTTT. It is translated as CASSLDSALAFF.